The 2 T cell receptor beta chains presented below share a single source sample, sequenced in a study of identical twins. TCRdb re-called the 5' RACE reads through MiXCR, storing one row per CDR3 protein. This sample carries 700,000 or so distinct CDR3 sequences, more than 6.5% of them seen once, and the ten largest clones take 0.98%. This sample was shared with a second study, whose subject was yellow fever vaccine responses in identical twins.

Sequencing was done on a sample of PBMCs. The receptors shown here come from a woman aged 18-29 years in good health.

This clonotype was seen repeatedly, ten times or more. The chain combines TRBV10-3 with TRBJ1-6; TRBD1 might be the D (5 bases). V was shortened by 6 bases and J by 7 bases, with 7 bases between the two germline ends. Germline V gene lookup returns CDR1 ENHRY and CDR2 SYGVKD. The CDR3 extends over 12 amino acids. DNA for the CDR3: TGTGCCATCAGGGGGACCAATTCACCCCTCCACTTT. It yields the protein CAIRGTNSPLHF.

In this sample, this clonotype turned up many times. The rearrangement joins TRBV12-3 or TRBV12-4 to TRBJ1-2; D is undetermined. CDR3 length equals 12 residues. V dropped 3 bases and J dropped 1 base, with 3 bases sitting between them. CDR3 in amino acids: CASSLGNYGYTF. The CDR3 nucleotides are TGTGCCAGCAGTTTGGGTAACTATGGCTACACCTTC.